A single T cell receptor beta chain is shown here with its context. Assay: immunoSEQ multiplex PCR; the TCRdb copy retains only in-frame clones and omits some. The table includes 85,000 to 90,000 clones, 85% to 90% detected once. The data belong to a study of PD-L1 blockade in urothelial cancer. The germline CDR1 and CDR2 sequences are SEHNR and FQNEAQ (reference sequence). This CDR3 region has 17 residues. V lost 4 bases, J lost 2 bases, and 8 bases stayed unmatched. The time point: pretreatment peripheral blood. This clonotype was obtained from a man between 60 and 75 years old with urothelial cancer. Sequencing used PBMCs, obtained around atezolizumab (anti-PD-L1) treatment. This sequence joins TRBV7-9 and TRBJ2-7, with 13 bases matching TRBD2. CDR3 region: CASSSGLAGPHPYEQYF. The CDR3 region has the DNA TGTGCCAGCAGCTCGGGACTAGCGGGACCTCACCCCTACGAGCAGTACTTC.